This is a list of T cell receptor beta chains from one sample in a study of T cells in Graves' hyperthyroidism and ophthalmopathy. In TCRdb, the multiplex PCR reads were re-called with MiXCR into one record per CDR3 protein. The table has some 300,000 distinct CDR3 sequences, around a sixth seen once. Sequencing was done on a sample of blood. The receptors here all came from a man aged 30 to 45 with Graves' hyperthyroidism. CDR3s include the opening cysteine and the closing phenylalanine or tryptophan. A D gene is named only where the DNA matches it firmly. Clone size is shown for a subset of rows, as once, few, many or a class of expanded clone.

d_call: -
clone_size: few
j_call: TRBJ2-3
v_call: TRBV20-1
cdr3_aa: CSAAARAVKDTQYF
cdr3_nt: TGCAGTGCTGCGGCGCGGGCGGTTAAAGATACGCAGTATTTT

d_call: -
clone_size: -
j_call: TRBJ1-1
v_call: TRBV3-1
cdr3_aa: CASSPPGTQGGTEAFF
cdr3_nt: TGTGCCAGCAGCCCCCCCGGGACACAGGGTGGCACTGAAGCTTTCTTT

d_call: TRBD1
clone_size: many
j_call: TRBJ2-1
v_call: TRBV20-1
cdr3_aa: CSARDGGQGLYNEQFF
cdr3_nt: TGCAGTGCTAGAGATGGGGGACAGGGGCTTTACAATGAGCAGTTCTTC

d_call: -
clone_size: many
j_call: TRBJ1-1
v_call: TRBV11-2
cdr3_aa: CASSQFGGGTEAFF
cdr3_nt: TGTGCCAGCAGCCAATTCGGGGGAGGGACTGAAGCTTTCTTT

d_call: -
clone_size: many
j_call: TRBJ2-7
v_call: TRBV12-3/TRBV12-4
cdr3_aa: CASSPGLSPGEQYF
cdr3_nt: TGTGCCAGCAGTCCTGGACTATCGCCGGGGGAGCAGTACTTC

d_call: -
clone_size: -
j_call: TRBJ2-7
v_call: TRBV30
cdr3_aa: CAWTRDGYEQYF
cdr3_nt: TGTGCCTGGACTCGGGACGGCTACGAGCAGTACTTC

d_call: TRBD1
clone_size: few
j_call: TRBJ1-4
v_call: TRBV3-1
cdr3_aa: CASSYRGEEKLFF
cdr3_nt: TGTGCCAGCAGCTACAGGGGTGAGGAAAAACTGTTTTTT

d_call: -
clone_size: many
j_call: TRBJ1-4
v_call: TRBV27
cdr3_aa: CASSLLYTEKLFF
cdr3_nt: TGTGCCAGCAGTTTATTATACACTGAAAAACTGTTTTTT

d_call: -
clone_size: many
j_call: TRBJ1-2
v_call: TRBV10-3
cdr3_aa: CAIRGRQVGLNYGYTF
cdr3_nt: TGTGCCATCCGGGGACGCCAGGTGGGATTAAACTATGGCTACACCTTC

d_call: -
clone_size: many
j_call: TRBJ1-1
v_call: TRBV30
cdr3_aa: CAWIRSPGAFF
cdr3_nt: TGTGCCTGGATAAGATCCCCGGGAGCTTTCTTT

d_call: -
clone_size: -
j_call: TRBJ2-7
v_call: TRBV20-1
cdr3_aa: CSAGGGGGGEQYF
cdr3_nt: TGCAGTGCTGGGGGAGGGGGTGGAGGCGAGCAGTACTTC

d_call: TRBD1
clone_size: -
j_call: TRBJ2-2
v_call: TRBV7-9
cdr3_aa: CASSFYLGQGPIINPGELFF
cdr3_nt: TGTGCCAGCAGCTTCTACTTGGGACAGGGCCCAATAATCAACCCCGGGGAGCTGTTTTTT

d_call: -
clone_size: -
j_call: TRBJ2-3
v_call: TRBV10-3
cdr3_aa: CAIKGSADTQYF
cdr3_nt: TGTGCCATCAAGGGGTCGGCAGATACGCAGTATTTT

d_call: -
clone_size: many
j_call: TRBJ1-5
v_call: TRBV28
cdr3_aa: CASSPPRGGNQPQHF
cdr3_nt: TGTGCCAGCAGTCCGCCTCGGGGCGGAAATCAGCCCCAGCATTTT

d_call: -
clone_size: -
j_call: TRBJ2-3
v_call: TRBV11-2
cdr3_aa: CASSSYTEGITDTQYF
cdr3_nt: TGTGCCAGCAGTTCCTACACAGAGGGTATCACAGATACGCAGTATTTT

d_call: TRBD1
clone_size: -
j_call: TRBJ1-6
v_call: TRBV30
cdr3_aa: CAWRDRGNNSPLHF
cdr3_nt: TGTGCCTGGAGGGACAGGGGTAATAATTCACCCCTCCACTTT

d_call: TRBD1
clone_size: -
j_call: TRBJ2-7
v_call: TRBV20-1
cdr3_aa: CSATWTGDYEQYF
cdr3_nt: TGCAGTGCAACCTGGACAGGGGACTACGAGCAGTACTTC

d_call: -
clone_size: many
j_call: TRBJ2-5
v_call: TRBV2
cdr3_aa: CASRNGQRETQYF
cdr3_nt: TGTGCCAGCAGGAATGGACAGAGAGAGACCCAGTACTTC

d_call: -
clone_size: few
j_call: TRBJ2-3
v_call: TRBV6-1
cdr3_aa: CASIHTGGITDTQYF
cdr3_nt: TGTGCCAGCATCCATACTGGGGGGATCACAGATACGCAGTATTTT

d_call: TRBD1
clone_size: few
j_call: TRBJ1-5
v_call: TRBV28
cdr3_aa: CASSGTGAVQPQHF
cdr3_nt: TGTGCCAGCAGTGGGACAGGGGCGGTTCAGCCCCAGCATTTT

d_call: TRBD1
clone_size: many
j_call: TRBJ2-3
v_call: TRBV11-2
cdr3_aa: CASSLVGDSDTDTQYF
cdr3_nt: TGTGCCAGCAGCTTAGTCGGGGACAGCGACACAGATACGCAGTATTTT

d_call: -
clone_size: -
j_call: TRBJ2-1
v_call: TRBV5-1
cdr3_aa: CASWKSWDYNEQFF
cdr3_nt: TGCGCCAGTTGGAAGAGCTGGGACTACAATGAGCAGTTCTTC

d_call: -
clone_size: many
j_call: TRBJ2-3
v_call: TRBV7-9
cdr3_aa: CASSQVSRGPSTDTQYF
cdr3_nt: TGTGCCAGCAGCCAGGTCTCGCGGGGGCCTAGCACAGATACGCAGTATTTT

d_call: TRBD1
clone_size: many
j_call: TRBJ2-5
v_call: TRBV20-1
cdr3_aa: CSARDGRTGEETQYF
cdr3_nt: TGCAGTGCTAGAGATGGCAGGACAGGGGAAGAGACCCAGTACTTC

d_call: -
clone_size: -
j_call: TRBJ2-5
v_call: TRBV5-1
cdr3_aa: CASSWLPGAQETQYF
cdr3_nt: TGCGCCAGCAGCTGGCTTCCAGGAGCACAAGAGACCCAGTACTTC

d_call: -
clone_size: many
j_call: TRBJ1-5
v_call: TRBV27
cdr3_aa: CASSQLLAGQPQHF
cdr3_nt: TGTGCCAGCAGTCAACTTCTGGCGGGGCAGCCCCAGCATTTT

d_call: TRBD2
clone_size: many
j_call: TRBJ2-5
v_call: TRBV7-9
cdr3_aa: CASSLMTSEETQYF
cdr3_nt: TGTGCCAGCAGCTTAATGACTAGCGAAGAGACCCAGTACTTC

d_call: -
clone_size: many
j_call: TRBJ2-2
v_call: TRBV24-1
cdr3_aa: CATEETGGTGELFF
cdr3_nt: TGTGCCACCGAGGAAACAGGCGGCACCGGGGAGCTGTTTTTT

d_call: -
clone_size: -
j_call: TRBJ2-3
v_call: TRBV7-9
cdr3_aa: CASTNRELGTQYF
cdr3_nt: TGTGCCAGCACCAACCGGGAGCTAGGAACGCAGTATTTT